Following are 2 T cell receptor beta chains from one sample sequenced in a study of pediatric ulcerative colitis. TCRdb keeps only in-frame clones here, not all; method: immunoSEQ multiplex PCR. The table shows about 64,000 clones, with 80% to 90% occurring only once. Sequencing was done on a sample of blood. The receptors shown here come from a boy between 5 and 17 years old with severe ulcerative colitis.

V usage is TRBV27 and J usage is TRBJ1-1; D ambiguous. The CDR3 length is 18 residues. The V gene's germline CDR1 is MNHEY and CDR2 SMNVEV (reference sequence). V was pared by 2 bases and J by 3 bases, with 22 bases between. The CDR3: CASSLDPPARRGHTEAFF. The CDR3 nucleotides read TGTGCCAGCAGTTTAGATCCCCCAGCGCGCAGAGGACACACTGAAGCTTTCTTT.

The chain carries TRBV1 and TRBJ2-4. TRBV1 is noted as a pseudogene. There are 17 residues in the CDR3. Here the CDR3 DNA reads TGCACCAGCAGCCAAGCCCGGGACGGAGGAGCCAAAAACATTCAGTACTTC. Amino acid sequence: CTSSQARDGGAKNIQYF.